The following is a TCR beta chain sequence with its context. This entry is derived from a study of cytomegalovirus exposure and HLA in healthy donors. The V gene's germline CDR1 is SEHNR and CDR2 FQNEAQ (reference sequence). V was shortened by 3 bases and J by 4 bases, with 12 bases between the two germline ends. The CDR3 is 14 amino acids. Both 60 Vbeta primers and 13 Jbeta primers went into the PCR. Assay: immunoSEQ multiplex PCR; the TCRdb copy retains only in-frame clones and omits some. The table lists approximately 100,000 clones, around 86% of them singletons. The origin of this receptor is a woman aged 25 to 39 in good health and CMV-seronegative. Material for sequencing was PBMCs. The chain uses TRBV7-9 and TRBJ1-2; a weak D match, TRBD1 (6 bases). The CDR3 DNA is TGTGCCAGCAGCTTGGGCGGACAGAGCTATGGCTACACCTTC. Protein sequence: CASSLGGQSYGYTF.